The next 18 T cell receptor beta chains were all read from a single sample in a study of blood T cell repertoires in COVID-19. Data came from immunoSEQ multiplex PCR; TCRdb stores just in-frame clones and leaves some out. The sample records 350,000 to 400,000 clones, around 89% being singletons. Sequences were obtained from PBMCs or T cells enriched from blood (not recorded which). The receptors derive from a woman in her twenties or thirties with acute COVID-19.

The V call is TRBV12-5, the J call TRBJ2-7; 9 nucleotides match TRBD1. Germline CDR1 and CDR2: LGHNT and FRNRAP. Trimming took 7 bases from V and 3 from J; bases not matched to a gene: 4. The CDR3 is 13 amino acids. In DNA form, the CDR3 reads TGTGCTAGTGCCCTGGACAGGGGCTACGAGCAGTACTTC. Residues: CASALDRGYEQYF.

This clone was seen a single time. CDR3 residues: CASSLGGFLQSGTEAFF. The CDR3 DNA reads TGTGCCAGCAGCTTAGGGGGTTTTCTCCAGAGCGGAACTGAAGCTTTCTTT. The chain combines TRBV11-2 with TRBJ1-1; no reliable D call. Trimming left V 1 base short and J 5 bases short, with 20 bases between. CDR3 length: 17 residues. CDR1 and CDR2 (germline): SGHAT, FQNNGV.

This clone was seen a handful of times. The rearrangement links TRBV6-1 to TRBJ1-2, with D unclear. The CDR3 is 11 residues long. Germline V CDR1 and CDR2: MNHNS, SASEGT. V was cut by 3 bases and J by 5 bases, with 4 bases left in between. CDR3 DNA: TGTGCCAGCAGTGACGCGTATGGCTACACCTTC. It codes for CASSDAYGYTF.

This clone is a singleton in its sample. Lacking the conserved final phenylalanine or tryptophan, this CDR3 likely reflects a read error. The DNA is left out, because the CDR3 cannot be placed on it with certainty; the CDR3 is given as TCRdb lists it. The chain employs TRBV6-4 and TRBJ2-4; TRBD2 is the table's D call and was not checked against the DNA. Per the germline V gene, CDR1 is MRHNA and CDR2 is SNTAGT. The CDR3 adds up to 11 amino acids, both ends counted. CDR3 amino acids: CASSDSRDATL.

The V call is TRBV10-1, the J call TRBJ2-2; 9 nucleotides line up with TRBD2. The CDR3 is made up of 16 amino acids. With V trimmed by 4 bases and J by 4 bases, 7 bases remained unmatched. The germline gives CDR1 WNHNN, CDR2 SYGVQD (reference sequence). CDR3 sequence (DNA): TGCGCCAGCAGTGTGGCCAAGCGGGGGGCCACCGGGGAGCTGTTTTTT. It codes for CASSVAKRGATGELFF.

The chain links TRBV10-3 to TRBJ1-1; 7 nucleotides match TRBD1. CDR1 is ENHRY, CDR2 SYGVKD, per germline. Trimming took 6 bases from V and 7 from J; bases not matched to a gene: 8. This CDR3 comprises 13 residues. CDR3 sequence (DNA): TGTGCCATCAGCCCGACAGGGCCAGTTGAAGCTTTCTTT. Protein product: CAISPTGPVEAFF.

The chain is built from TRBV3-1 (or the pseudogene TRBV3-2) and TRBJ2-7; TRBD2 agrees at 9 bases. The CDR3 runs to 15 residues. Germline CDR1 and CDR2: LGHDT and YNNKEL (reference sequence). The V gene end was trimmed by 1 base and the J gene end by 3 bases; junction bases not matched to a gene: 4. This chain's CDR3 is CASSQGASGVYEQYF. The DNA for the CDR3 is TGTGCCAGCAGCCAAGGGGCTAGCGGGGTCTACGAGCAGTACTTC.

Concerning this clone itself: Different DNA sequences within this sample yield the same CDR3. The V call is TRBV9, the J call TRBJ2-7; 9 nucleotides agree with TRBD2. The V gene end was trimmed by 0 bases and the J gene end by 2 bases; junction bases not matched to a gene: 3. The CDR3 covers 15 residues. Germline CDR1 and CDR2: SGDLS and YYNGEE. The CDR3 bases are TGTGCCAGCAGCGTAGGGACTAGCGTAACCTACGAGCAGTACTTC. Amino acids: CASSVGTSVTYEQYF.

This clone was found once. The CDR3 DNA follows: TGTGCCAGTAGTCGGACGGGGAGCTCCTACGAGCAGTACTTC. Protein sequence: CASSRTGSSYEQYF. V gene TRBV19 combines with J gene TRBJ2-7; D may be TRBD2 (5 bases). Per germline, CDR1 LNHDA and CDR2 SQIVND (reference sequence). There are 14 residues in the CDR3. V lost 5 bases and J 0 bases, leaving 11 bases between the germline ends.

The rearrangement links TRBV15 to TRBJ2-7, with 9 bases lining up with TRBD1. The J segment lost 1 base and the V segment lost 1 base, leaving 2 bases of the junction unmatched. There are 15 residues in the CDR3. Germline V gene data show CDR1 as LNHNV and CDR2 as YYDKDF (reference sequence). Here the CDR3 DNA reads TGTGCCACCAGCAGAGCAGGACAGGGGTCCTACGAGCAGTACTTC. Amino acids: CATSRAGQGSYEQYF.

The chain joins TRBV6-4 to TRBJ1-5; 7 positions match TRBD1. Germline V gene data show CDR1 as MRHNA and CDR2 as SNTAGT. J gave up 7 bases and V 4 bases, and 10 bases lay outside the gene matches. The CDR3 is made up of 15 amino acids. CDR3 nucleotide sequence: TGTGCCAGCAGTGTTGAAGGGGGCGCGGGGCAGCCCCAGCATTTT. Translation gives CASSVEGGAGQPQHF.

The chain is built from TRBV6-5 and TRBJ2-7; a possible D gene is TRBD2 (6 bases). Germline CDR1 and CDR2: MNHEY and SVGAGI. The CDR3 is made up of 13 amino acids. V shed 7 bases and J shed 2 bases, with 12 bases lying between them. DNA for the CDR3: TGTGCCAGCAACTACGGGGGTGCCTACGAGCAGTACTTC. It is translated as CASNYGGAYEQYF.

This clone appeared once. This chain joins TRBV4-3 and TRBJ2-3; 7 positions agree with TRBD2. This CDR3 comprises 15 residues. Per the germline V gene, CDR1 is LGHNA and CDR2 is YSLEER. Losses at the gene ends were 0 bases for V and 5 bases for J; bases not matched to a gene: 5. DNA of the CDR3: TGCGCCAGCAGCCAAGACGGCGGGGGAGGAGATACGCAGTATTTT. It encodes CASSQDGGGGDTQYF.

The count of this clone is one. The V gene is TRBV6-5, the J gene TRBJ1-1; D perhaps matches TRBD1 (5 bases). Germline V lookup: CDR1 MNHEY, CDR2 SVGAGI. V shed 5 bases and J shed 4 bases, with 17 bases lying between them. The CDR3 consists of 15 residues. As DNA, the CDR3 is TGTGCCAGCAGTAGCGCCACAGGTAGGCGCACTGAAGCTTTCTTT. Translating gives CASSSATGRRTEAFF.

The chain employs TRBV4-2 and TRBJ1-3; D unresolved. This CDR3 is 18 amino acids long. In germline, CDR1 is LGHNA, CDR2 YNFKEQ. Between the trimmed V and J ends, which lost 1 base and 0 bases, there was a span of 16 bases. The CDR3 DNA reads TGTGCCAGCAGCCAAGTAAGAGGAGCGTGGAACTCTGGAAACACCATATATTTT. Its translation: CASSQVRGAWNSGNTIYF.

The chain employs TRBV7-2 and TRBJ2-7; maybe TRBD2 (6 bases). V was cut by 3 bases and J by 0 bases, with 15 bases left in between. The CDR3 loop spans 16 amino acids. The germline CDR1 and CDR2 sequences are SGHTA and FQGNSA. The CDR3 loop is CASSFGGDPSSYEQYF. The CDR3 coding sequence is TGTGCCAGCAGCTTCGGCGGGGATCCAAGCTCCTACGAGCAGTACTTC.

The J gene is TRBJ1-1, the V gene TRBV10-3; D is perhaps TRBD1 (6 bases). CDR3 length: 16 amino acids. The V end was cut by 0 bases, the J end by 1 base, with 12 bases between. Germline V gives CDR1 ENHRY, CDR2 SYGVKD. The CDR3 sequence is CAISESPQGTNTEAFF. CDR3 nucleotides: TGTGCCATCAGTGAGTCGCCTCAGGGGACGAACACTGAAGCTTTCTTT.

This clone was seen only once. The CDR3 DNA reads TGTGCCAGCAGCTGGGGTGGGGGGGCCATTACTAGCAATCAGCCCCAGCATTTT. It encodes CASSWGGGAITSNQPQHF. The V and J genes are TRBV5-6 and TRBJ1-5; D might be TRBD1 (6 bases). Trimming took 3 bases from V and 0 from J, leaving 19 bases between them. The CDR3 covers 18 residues. Germline CDR1 SGHDT, CDR2 YYEEEE. The full variable domain, its missing parts supplied by reference TRBV5-6 and TRBJ1-5, is DAGVTQSPTHLIKTRGQQVTLRCSPKSGHDTVSWYQQALGQGPQFIFQYYEEEERQRGNFPDRFSGHQFPNYSSELNVNALLLGDSALYLCASSWGGGAITSNQPQHFGDGTRLSIL.